These T cell receptor beta chains were read from a single sample in a study of blood T cell repertoires in COVID-19. Assay: immunoSEQ multiplex PCR; the TCRdb copy retains only in-frame clones and omits some. Of about 190,000 clones listed, less than 90% are singletons. The sequencing sample was made of peripheral blood. These receptors all come from a man between 25 and 39 years old with acute or convalescent COVID-19. Each CDR3 is given with its conserved first and last residue. The order of the fields is V gene, CDR3 protein.

>TRBV7-9
CASSSGTGGNQPQHF
>TRBV2
CASQQVVNTEAFF
>TRBV7-2
CASSPSAGGLAKNIQYF
>TRBV6-2/TRBV6-3
CASSYSGGLGEQFF
>TRBV15
CATSRNREGETQYF
>TRBV9
CASSTERETQYF
>TRBV7-9
CASSLEGRGGDEQFF
>TRBV30
CAWRAPPRAEAFF
>TRBV30
CAWSVRGSEKLFF
>TRBV20-1
CSASKPSGGATDTQYF
>TRBV5-4
CASSLHGVYEQYF
>TRBV4-2
CASSQGGSNSPLHF
>TRBV5-6
CASSLRGRGNQPQHF
>TRBV9
CASSVDNRGYYEQYF
>TRBV4-2
CASSQERVTGELFF
>TRBV12-5
CASGRDRGRVSGYTF